Following are 32 T cell receptor beta chains from one sample sequenced in a study of T cell changes during pregnancy in multiple sclerosis. Clones were sequenced by immunoSEQ multiplex PCR, and TCRdb holds only the in-frame ones, with some missing. This sample has about 73,000 clones, with around nine tenths found just once. The material sequenced was peripheral blood, taken in the second trimester of pregnancy. These receptor sequences come from a female donor in good health, enrolled as a control in a pregnancy study.

This clone was found once. This chain joins TRBV16 and TRBJ1-5; D call uncertain. Deletions cut 0 bases from V and 12 bases from J, with 9 bases between. Germline CDR1 KGHSY, CDR2 FQNENV. The CDR3 contains 12 residues. CDR3 region: CASSQSYGNQHF. CDR3 sequence (DNA): TGTGCCAGCAGCCAATCCTACGGGAACCAGCATTTT.

Only one count was recorded for this clone. The V call is TRBV5-8, the J call TRBJ2-2; a weak D match, TRBD2 (5 bases). The CDR3 has 15 residues. V lost 0 bases, J lost 2 bases, and 8 bases lay in between. Germline V gene data show CDR1 as SGHTS and CDR2 as YDEGEE. The CDR3 coding sequence is TGTGCCAGCAGCTTGGCGAGGGATAACACCGGGGAGCTGTTTTTT. This gives the protein CASSLARDNTGELFF.

The table lists this clone with a count of one. The chain carries TRBV4-3 and TRBJ1-2; TRBD1 is a possible D gene (5 bases). There are 18 residues in the CDR3. Per the germline V gene, CDR1 is LGHNA and CDR2 is YSLEER. V was clipped by 0 bases and J by 2 bases, with 19 bases between them. CDR3 nucleotide sequence: TGCGCCAGCAGCCAAGATCGACGTCGGGGGGATCTAAACTATGGCTACACCTTC. Translating it yields CASSQDRRRGDLNYGYTF.

This clone was recorded only once. The V call is TRBV4-1, the J call TRBJ2-3, with 7 positions matching TRBD1. Germline assignment: CDR1 MGHRA and CDR2 YSYEKL. This CDR3 region has 17 residues. Trimming at V came to 3 bases and at J to 2 bases, leaving 11 bases not matched to a gene. The CDR3 sequence is CASSHATAGGATDTQYF. CDR3 bases: TGCGCCAGCAGCCATGCGACCGCAGGGGGTGCCACAGATACGCAGTATTTT.

The V gene is TRBV27, the J gene TRBJ2-7; 7 bases align to TRBD1. The germline gives CDR1 MNHEY, CDR2 SMNVEV (reference sequence). The CDR3 consists of 21 residues. Losses at the gene ends were 5 bases for V and 7 bases for J; bases not matched to a gene: 32. The CDR3 nucleotides read TGTGCCAGCAGTCTTCGCTCCGGGACAGCTTTGAGAGGAGAGGTTAGGGGGGAGCAGTACTTC. This gives the protein CASSLRSGTALRGEVRGEQYF.

The rearrangement uses TRBV4-2 and TRBJ2-1, with a weak D call TRBD2 (6 bases). The CDR3 covers 14 residues. The germline V gene encodes CDR1 LGHNA and CDR2 YNFKEQ. The germline V and J ends were trimmed by 5 bases and 0 bases, with 8 bases remaining between them. CDR3 in DNA: TGTGCCAGCAGCATGGGGGGCTCCTACAATGAGCAGTTCTTC. It encodes CASSMGGSYNEQFF.

V and J are TRBV6-5 and TRBJ2-3; TRBD2 matches at 11 bases. After removal of 7 bases from V and 5 bases from J, the junction contained 8 bases not matched to a gene. Per the germline V gene, CDR1 is MNHEY and CDR2 is SVGAGI. The CDR3 spans 15 residues. CDR3 protein: CASTYTSGGLDTQYF. CDR3 bases: TGTGCCAGCACATACACTAGCGGGGGTTTAGATACGCAGTATTTT.

V gene TRBV15 combines with J gene TRBJ1-5, with 7 bases lining up with TRBD1. This CDR3 spans 15 amino acids. CDR1 and CDR2 (germline): LNHNV, YYDKDF (reference sequence). Unmatched junction bases numbered 6, after V lost 3 bases and J lost 4 bases. The CDR3: CATSSGGQLNQPQHF. The CDR3 DNA is TGTGCCACCAGCAGCGGGGGACAGTTGAATCAGCCCCAGCATTTT.

V usage is TRBV19 and J usage is TRBJ2-7; maybe TRBD2 (6 bases). The V and J ends lost 2 bases and 3 bases respectively, with 11 bases between them. Germline loops: CDR1 LNHDA, CDR2 SQIVND (reference sequence). The CDR3 contains 14 residues. The CDR3 sequence is CASSISGQNYEQYF. CDR3 sequence (DNA): TGTGCCAGTAGTATAAGCGGGCAAAACTACGAGCAGTACTTC.

This chain joins TRBV5-1 and TRBJ1-2, with D unclear. Germline V gene data show CDR1 as SGHRS and CDR2 as YFSETQ. The CDR3 has 14 amino acids. Trimming took off 0 bases at V and 1 base at J, with 7 bases between the two ends. CDR3 in amino acids: CASSLAGSNYGYTF. As DNA, the CDR3 is TGCGCCAGCAGCTTGGCTGGCAGTAACTATGGCTACACCTTC.

CDR3 DNA: TGTGCCAGCAGCGTCCAGGGAGGAGGCACTGAAGCTTTCTTT. Amino acids: CASSVQGGGTEAFF. The chain joins TRBV7-2 to TRBJ1-1, with D possibly being TRBD1 (5 bases). The germline V and J ends were trimmed by 5 bases and 4 bases, with 14 bases remaining between them. The CDR3 spans 14 residues. Looked up from germline, CDR1 is SGHTA and CDR2 is FQGNSA.

This clone was seen more than once but under ten times. This chain's CDR3 is CASSQGTYEQYF. The CDR3 DNA follows: TGTGCCAGTAGTCAGGGGACCTACGAGCAGTACTTC. This chain links TRBV19 with TRBJ2-7, with a possible D match to TRBD1 (6 bases). The V end lost 5 bases, the J end lost 2 bases, and 7 bases lay between the germline ends. The CDR3 extends over 12 amino acids. Germline V CDR1 and CDR2: LNHDA, SQIVND (reference sequence).

V is TRBV5-4 and J is TRBJ2-5, with 7 bases matching TRBD1. The CDR3 runs 14 residues. The J segment lost 4 bases and the V segment lost 2 bases, leaving 5 bases of the junction unmatched. CDR1 is SGHNT and CDR2 is YYREEE in the germline V gene (reference sequence). CDR3 sequence: CASSLQGIPETQYF. The CDR3 region has the DNA TGTGCCAGCAGCTTACAGGGGATCCCAGAGACCCAGTACTTC. Filled out from reference TRBV5-4 and TRBJ2-5, the complete variable domain reads ETGVTQSPTHLIKTRGQQVTLRCSSQSGHNTVSWYQQALGQGPQFIFQYYREEENGRGNFPPRFSGLQFPNYSSELNVNALELDDSALYLCASSLQGIPETQYFGPGTRLLVL.

The rearrangement uses TRBV29-1 and TRBJ1-5; D perhaps matches TRBD1 (6 bases). This CDR3 has 13 amino acids. Trimming removed 3 bases from V and 5 bases from J, with 11 bases in between. Germline V lookup: CDR1 SQVTM, CDR2 ANQGSEA. CDR3 residues: CSVDLGGDQPQHF. The CDR3 DNA sequence: TGCAGCGTTGATTTAGGGGGTGATCAGCCCCAGCATTTT.

This sequence joins TRBV5-4 and TRBJ2-3; TRBD1 aligns across 8 bases. Germline assignment: CDR1 SGHNT and CDR2 YYREEE (reference sequence). The CDR3 spans 14 residues. The V segment lost 2 bases and the J segment 6 bases; nucleotides outside the gene matches: 5. Here the CDR3 reads CASSFQQGADTQYF. Here the CDR3 DNA reads TGTGCCAGCAGCTTCCAGCAGGGGGCTGATACGCAGTATTTT.

This sequence joins TRBV7-2 and TRBJ1-1, with 7 bases matching TRBD1. Germline-derived CDR1 and CDR2 are SGHTA and FQGNSA. This CDR3 is built from 14 residues. The junction had 2 bases not matched to a gene; V was cut back by 1 base and J by 3 bases. Here the CDR3 reads CASSLVQGDTEAFF. CDR3 coding DNA: TGTGCCAGCAGCTTAGTGCAGGGGGACACTGAAGCTTTCTTT.

V gene TRBV11-2 combines with J gene TRBJ2-5; D not certain. The CDR3 is made up of 15 amino acids. Germline loops: CDR1 SGHAT, CDR2 FQNNGV. Trimming stripped 1 base from V and 3 bases from J, with 12 bases between. CDR3: CASSLVMPREETQYF. The CDR3 DNA is TGTGCCAGCAGCTTAGTGATGCCCCGCGAAGAGACCCAGTACTTC.

The count of this clone is one. V and J are TRBV9 and TRBJ2-3; D gene uncertain. This CDR3 is 10 amino acids long. The V end was cut by 6 bases, the J end by 5 bases, with 4 bases between. Germline values: CDR1 SGDLS, CDR2 YYNGEE. CDR3 protein: CASTGDTQYF. CDR3 nucleotides: TGTGCCAGCACCGGAGATACGCAGTATTTT.

This chain uses TRBV9 with TRBJ1-2; 7 positions agree with TRBD1. V shed 1 base, J shed 0 bases, and the junction held 6 bases outside the gene matches. Germline-derived CDR1 and CDR2 are SGDLS and YYNGEE. This CDR3 comprises 16 residues. The DNA for the CDR3 is TGTGCCAGCAGCGTATCCCTGGGACAGACTAACTATGGCTACACCTTC. Its translation: CASSVSLGQTNYGYTF. The whole variable domain, remainder taken from reference TRBV9 and TRBJ1-2, is DSGVTQTPKHLITATGQRVTLRCSPRSGDLSVYWYQQSLDQGLQFLIQYYNGEERAKGNILERFSAQQFPDLHSELNLSSLELGDSALYFCASSVSLGQTNYGYTFGSGTRLTVV.

The V call is TRBV6-5, the J call TRBJ2-4; 9 bases line up with TRBD2. This CDR3 comprises 16 residues. V shed 2 bases and J 4 bases; nucleotides not matched to a gene: 6. Germline CDR1 reads MNHEY; CDR2 reads SVGAGI. DNA of the CDR3: TGTGCCAGCAGTTACGGGAGCGGGGGGTTTAAAAACATTCAGTACTTC. It codes for CASSYGSGGFKNIQYF.

The chain links TRBV7-2 to TRBJ2-5; 13 bases are shared with TRBD2. CDR1 is SGHTA, CDR2 FQGNSA, per germline. J lost 3 bases, V lost 5 bases, and 6 bases had no gene match. This CDR3 has 16 amino acids. DNA of the CDR3: TGTGCCAGCAGCCCAACGGGACTAGCGGGAAAAGAGACCCAGTACTTC. Translating it yields CASSPTGLAGKETQYF.

CDR3 protein: CASSPGDTEAFF. CDR3 nucleotide sequence: TGCGCCAGCAGCCCGGGGGACACTGAAGCTTTCTTT. The chain employs TRBV4-3 and TRBJ1-1, with D tentatively TRBD1 (5 bases). This CDR3 is built from 12 residues. The germline V gene encodes CDR1 LGHNA and CDR2 YSLEER. The V end was cut by 4 bases, the J end by 3 bases, with 6 bases between.

This chain uses TRBV28 with TRBJ1-2; D is perhaps TRBD1 (5 bases). Trimming pared 7 bases from V and 6 bases from J, leaving 15 bases between. Germline CDR1 MDHEN, CDR2 SYDVKM. The CDR3 runs 13 residues. CDR3: CASTLGGLDGYTF. As DNA, the CDR3 is TGTGCCAGCACCCTTGGGGGACTGGATGGCTACACCTTC.

This clone occurred once. The rearrangement joins TRBV4-3 to TRBJ2-1; 12 bases map to TRBD2. The CDR3 contains 17 residues. Trimming at V came to 3 bases and at J to 10 bases, leaving 13 bases not matched to a gene. The germline V gene encodes CDR1 LGHNA and CDR2 YSLEER. CDR3 bases: TGCGCCAGCAGCCAGGTACTAGCGGGGGGCTCGTCGGGCGAGCAGTTCTTC. This encodes CASSQVLAGGSSGEQFF.

The V gene is TRBV6-5, the J gene TRBJ2-3; 8 nucleotides align to TRBD1. The trim removed 3 bases at V and 2 bases at J, leaving 4 bases unmatched. CDR1 is MNHEY and CDR2 is SVGAGI in the germline V gene. This CDR3 is 15 amino acids long. CDR3 in amino acids: CASSYATGVTDTQYF. The CDR3 coding sequence is TGTGCCAGCAGTTATGCGACAGGGGTCACAGATACGCAGTATTTT.

Comment on this clone: This same CDR3 is encoded by further DNA sequences in the sample. CDR3 sequence: CASSGTGLNQPQHF. In nucleotides, the CDR3 is TGTGCCAGCAGTGGGACAGGCCTCAATCAGCCCCAGCATTTT. This chain joins TRBV2 and TRBJ1-5; 7 positions agree with TRBD1. The CDR3 covers 14 residues. V was clipped by 4 bases and J by 3 bases; unmatched bases: 3. Germline V gives CDR1 SNHLY, CDR2 FYNNEI.

This clone was seen just once. V is TRBV20-1 and J is TRBJ1-2; D ambiguous. Trimming stripped 6 bases from V and 8 bases from J, with 13 bases between. The length of the CDR3 is 11 residues. Germline V gene lookup returns CDR1 DFQATT and CDR2 SNEGSKA (reference sequence). CDR3 residues: CSALGVGGYTF. CDR3 DNA: TGCAGTGCCCTCGGGGTCGGCGGCTACACCTTC.

V and J are TRBV4-2 and TRBJ2-7; a possible D gene is TRBD1 (6 bases). CDR1 and CDR2 from the germline V gene are LGHNA and YNFKEQ. The length of the CDR3 is 18 residues. Trimming cost V 4 bases and J 2 bases, with 24 bases left between them. The CDR3 here is CASSLGPEARDTPYEQYF. CDR3 DNA sequence: TGTGCCAGCAGCCTTGGACCCGAGGCCAGGGACACGCCCTACGAGCAGTACTTC.

V is TRBV13 and J is TRBJ1-2; 7 positions agree with TRBD1. V shed 5 bases, J shed 3 bases, and the junction held 3 bases outside the gene matches. CDR3 length: 13 residues. The germline V gene encodes CDR1 PRHDT and CDR2 FYEKMQ (reference sequence). CDR3 protein: CASSPGQDYGYTF. For the CDR3, the DNA is TGTGCCAGCAGCCCCGGACAGGACTATGGCTACACCTTC.

The chain joins TRBV27 to TRBJ1-1, with 7 bases aligning to TRBD1. Germline V lookup: CDR1 MNHEY, CDR2 SMNVEV (reference sequence). The CDR3 covers 15 residues. V shed 5 bases and J 2 bases; nucleotides not matched to a gene: 8. CDR3 residues: CASSKRDRYNTEAFF. The CDR3 DNA reads TGTGCCAGCAGTAAGAGGGACAGATACAACACTGAAGCTTTCTTT.

The V call is TRBV7-8, the J call TRBJ2-4; D is undetermined. CDR1 and CDR2 from the germline V gene are SGHVS and FQNEAQ. The CDR3 spans 11 residues. Trimming left V 4 bases short and J 4 bases short, with 2 bases between. The DNA of the CDR3 is TGTGCCAGCAGCTCAAAAAACATTCAGTACTTC. It translates to CASSSKNIQYF.

The CDR3 spells CASSDRQGLMNTEAFF. In nucleotides, the CDR3 is TGTGCCAGCAGCGACCGACAGGGTCTCATGAACACTGAAGCTTTCTTT. The chain has TRBV9 and TRBJ1-1, with 7 nucleotides matching TRBD1. The CDR3 totals 16 residues. The V gene end was trimmed by 3 bases and the J gene end by 0 bases; junction bases not matched to a gene: 8. CDR1 and CDR2 from the germline V gene are SGDLS and YYNGEE.